Below are 9 T cell receptor beta chains sequenced from a single sample in a study of T-cell memory formation after mild COVID-19. Using its own MiXCR run on the 5' RACE reads, TCRdb lists one record per CDR3 protein. Seen here are hundreds of thousands of distinct CDR3 sequences, about a sixth observed once, and the top ten hold approximately 12%. Sequencing input: PBMCs or a T cell subset sorted from them (not recorded which). Source of these receptors: an adult woman who had mild COVID-19 (a few samples of this study predate the infection). Cell type and time point are not known.

The V gene is TRBV9, the J gene TRBJ1-6; D remains unclear. The CDR3 runs to 14 residues. Germline assignment: CDR1 SGDLS and CDR2 YYNGEE. V was cut by 3 bases and J by 8 bases, with 12 bases left in between. The CDR3 nucleotides read TGTGCCAGCAGCGCCCGGGAGGCCGATTCACCCCTCCACTTT. Its translation is CASSAREADSPLHF.

This clonotype was recorded at least ten times. The chain combines TRBV7-2 with TRBJ2-1; 12 positions agree with TRBD2. The V gene end was trimmed by 3 bases and the J gene end by 6 bases; junction bases not matched to a gene: 3. The germline CDR1 and CDR2 sequences are SGHTA and FQGNSA. The CDR3 length is 15 residues. The CDR3 DNA follows: TGTGCCAGCAGCTTCTGGACTAGCGGGACCAATGAGCAGTTCTTC. Residues: CASSFWTSGTNEQFF.

This clonotype was detected many times. The V gene is TRBV5-5, the J gene TRBJ2-3; D gene unclear. V was trimmed by 4 bases and J by 2 bases, leaving 14 bases between them. Germline V CDR1 and CDR2: SGHKS, YYEKEE (reference sequence). The CDR3 covers 15 residues. This chain's CDR3 is CASSADKAPTDTQYF. As DNA, the CDR3 is TGTGCCAGCAGCGCCGACAAAGCCCCCACAGATACGCAGTATTTT.

This rearrangement joins TRBV20-1 to TRBJ1-2, with D tentatively TRBD1 (6 bases). Germline V gene sequence: CDR1 DFQATT, CDR2 SNEGSKA (reference sequence). The CDR3 has 14 residues. V lost 1 base, J lost 2 bases, and 11 bases lay in between. CDR3 nucleotides: TGCAGTGCTAGAGTCGGCCAGGGGAACTATGGCTACACCTTC. Translating gives CSARVGQGNYGYTF.

The chain employs TRBV11-1 and TRBJ2-1; maybe TRBD1 (6 bases). The CDR3 has 14 amino acids. Germline lookup yields CDR1 SGHAT and CDR2 FQDESV (reference sequence). V was cut by 2 bases and J by 4 bases, with 9 bases left in between. CDR3 nucleotide sequence: TGTGCCAGCAGCTTACGGACAGATTACAATGAGCAGTTCTTC. Encoded protein: CASSLRTDYNEQFF.

This clonotype was seen only a few times. This sequence joins TRBV5-1 and TRBJ2-6, with D uncertain. CDR1 and CDR2 from the germline V gene are SGHRS and YFSETQ. The V end lost 2 bases, the J end lost 0 bases, and 12 bases lay between the germline ends. The CDR3 covers 17 residues. DNA for the CDR3: TGCGCCAGCAGCTTCGAACCAGTAAACTCTGGGGCCAACGTCCTGACTTTC. Residues: CASSFEPVNSGANVLTF. The full variable domain, in which reference TRBV5-1 and TRBJ2-6 provide the parts outside the CDR3, is KAGVTQTPRYLIKTRGQQVTLSCSPISGHRSVSWYQQTPGQGLQFLFEYFSETQRNKGNFPGRFSGRQFSNSRSEMNVSTLELGDSALYLCASSFEPVNSGANVLTFGAGSRLTVL.

The chain joins TRBV29-1 to TRBJ2-7; TRBD1 or TRBD2 may be the D gene (5 bases each). V lost 5 bases and J lost 2, with 10 bases in between. Germline V gene lookup returns CDR1 SQVTM and CDR2 ANQGSEA. This CDR3 comprises 12 residues. The CDR3, as DNA: TGCAGCGTTTATCAGGGAGCCTACGAGCAGTACTTC. Protein sequence: CSVYQGAYEQYF.

In its sample, this clonotype was seen many times. The V call is TRBV6-1, the J call TRBJ2-1; 7 positions agree with TRBD2. The CDR3 covers 13 residues. The J segment lost 4 bases and the V segment lost 8 bases, leaving 5 bases of the junction unmatched. The germline gives CDR1 MNHNS, CDR2 SASEGT. The CDR3 protein is CASRWGGYNEQFF. DNA for the CDR3: TGTGCCAGCCGCTGGGGGGGGTACAATGAGCAGTTCTTC.

In this sample, this clonotype turned up a few times. The chain recombines TRBV6-1 with TRBJ2-1; TRBD1 agrees at 7 bases. Per germline, CDR1 MNHNS and CDR2 SASEGT. With V trimmed by 6 bases and J by 3 bases, 8 bases remained unmatched. The length of the CDR3 is 15 residues. The CDR3 region is CASSADRASYNEQFF. CDR3 coding DNA: TGTGCCAGCAGCGCCGACAGGGCGAGCTACAATGAGCAGTTCTTC.